Following are 30 T cell receptor beta chains from one sample sequenced in a study of CD8+CD57+ T cells in acquired aplastic anemia. Genomic DNA, serving as template, underwent TCR beta VDJ and CDR3 profiling. TCRdb itself ran the reads through MiXCR, one entry per CDR3 protein. The sample has about 130,000 distinct CDR3 sequences, 48% seen once; the top ten hold about 2.5%. Sample: sorted CD4+, CD8+, or CD8+CD57+ T cells (not recorded which) from PBMCs. The receptors originated from a human donor in good health, serving as a control.

The chain uses TRBV19 and TRBJ1-1, with D uncertain. The CDR3 spans 13 residues. Per the germline V gene, CDR1 is LNHDA and CDR2 is SQIVND (reference sequence). V lost 7 bases to trimming and J lost 5 bases, with 14 bases between them. The DNA of the CDR3 is TGTGCCAGTAAGGACGTCGGGGAGACTGAAGCTTTCTTT. Residues: CASKDVGETEAFF.

This clonotype was recorded many times. V gene TRBV5-1 combines with J gene TRBJ2-5, with TRBD1 matching over 7 bases. Trimming removed 4 bases from V and 2 bases from J; junction bases left unmatched: 8. In germline, CDR1 is SGHRS, CDR2 YFSETQ. This CDR3 contains 15 residues. The DNA for the CDR3 is TGCGCCAGCAGCCCCTTGGGACAGTCTCAAGAGACCCAGTACTTC. It encodes CASSPLGQSQETQYF.

This clonotype was counted a single time. As DNA, the CDR3 is TGTGCCAGCACGCAATATTCCTACAATGAGCAGTTCTTC. Residues: CASTQYSYNEQFF. The genes are TRBV2 and TRBJ2-1; D not resolved. V was clipped by 7 bases and J by 1 base, with 8 bases between them. Germline loops: CDR1 SNHLY, CDR2 FYNNEI. The CDR3 is 13 amino acids.

The chain employs TRBV4-2 and TRBJ1-1; TRBD1 might be the D (6 bases). There are 18 residues in the CDR3. Germline V CDR1 and CDR2: LGHNA, YNFKEQ. V was pared by 4 bases and J by 1 base, with 22 bases between. CDR3 sequence (DNA): TGTGCCAGCAGCCCCCCCAGGGGAGCAGGGAGAGAGAACACTGAAGCTTTCTTT. Its translation: CASSPPRGAGRENTEAFF.

The chain couples TRBV19 to TRBJ1-1; no definite D call. This CDR3 is built from 14 residues. The germline CDR1 and CDR2 sequences are LNHDA and SQIVND (reference sequence). V dropped 7 bases and J dropped 0 bases, with 12 bases sitting between them. Written as DNA, the CDR3 is TGTGCCAGTAATCAAGGGCGGTTGAACACTGAAGCTTTCTTT. Its protein is CASNQGRLNTEAFF.

This clonotype was counted once. The CDR3 is CASSESFGEGHEQYF. CDR3 coding DNA: TGTGCCAGCAGTGAAAGTTTTGGCGAGGGCCACGAGCAGTACTTC. The genes are TRBV6-1 and TRBJ2-7; tentatively, D is TRBD2 (5 bases). Trimming took off 2 bases at V and 5 bases at J, with 16 bases between the two ends. This CDR3 is 15 amino acids long. Germline assignment: CDR1 MNHNS and CDR2 SASEGT.

The chain couples TRBV10-3 to TRBJ1-1, with TRBD1 as a possible D gene (6 bases). CDR3 size: 13 residues. V was shortened by 4 bases and J by 10 bases, with 16 bases between the two germline ends. The V gene's germline CDR1 is ENHRY and CDR2 SYGVKD. In DNA form, the CDR3 reads TGTGCCATCAGTGGGCCGGGGGGGCAGGTAGCTTTCTTT. Translating it yields CAISGPGGQVAFF.

The chain carries TRBV28 and TRBJ2-3; possibly TRBD1 or TRBD2 for D (6 bases each). The germline CDR1 and CDR2 sequences are MDHEN and SYDVKM. V lost 8 bases and J 2 bases, leaving 20 bases between the germline ends. The CDR3 loop spans 16 amino acids. CDR3 loop: CASRGSLWGATDTQYF. For the CDR3, the DNA is TGTGCCAGCCGTGGGAGCCTGTGGGGGGCCACAGATACGCAGTATTTT.

The chain combines TRBV9 with TRBJ2-2, with D perhaps given as TRBD1 or TRBD2 (7 bases each). Germline V lookup: CDR1 SGDLS, CDR2 YYNGEE. The V gene lost 0 bases and the J gene lost 6 bases, with 24 bases spanning the gap. The CDR3 contains 19 residues. CDR3: CASSVAPAGQGGEAGELFF. The CDR3 DNA follows: TGTGCCAGCAGCGTAGCCCCGGCCGGTCAGGGGGGGGAGGCCGGGGAGCTGTTTTTT. The variable domain in full, with the rest retrieved from reference TRBV9 and TRBJ2-2, is DSGVTQTPKHLITATGQRVTLRCSPRSGDLSVYWYQQSLDQGLQFLIQYYNGEERAKGNILERFSAQQFPDLHSELNLSSLELGDSALYFCASSVAPAGQGGEAGELFFGEGSRLTVL.

This clonotype was recorded many times. The chain combines TRBV3-1 with TRBJ1-5, with 7 nucleotides matching TRBD1. V dropped 4 bases and J dropped 7; count of bases not matched to a gene: 7. This CDR3 is 14 amino acids long. Germline CDR1 LGHDT, CDR2 YNNKEL (reference sequence). The CDR3 is CASSPSTGRQPQHF. For the CDR3, the DNA is TGTGCCAGCAGCCCTTCGACAGGGAGGCAGCCCCAGCATTTT.

V is TRBV2 and J is TRBJ1-1; D gene ambiguous. The CDR3 is 11 amino acids. V was cut by 6 bases and J by 11 bases, with 13 bases left in between. Germline CDR1 SNHLY, CDR2 FYNNEI. Here the CDR3 reads CASRGGRYAFF. As DNA, the CDR3 is TGTGCCAGCAGAGGAGGGCGTTACGCTTTCTTT. Combining the CDR3 with reference TRBV2 and TRBJ1-1 gives the whole variable domain EPEVTQTPSHQVTQMGQEVILRCVPISNHLYFYWYRQILGQKVEFLVSFYNNEISEKSEIFDDQFSVERPDGSNFTLKIRSTKLEDSAMYFCASRGGRYAFFGQGTRLTVV.

The chain recombines TRBV7-9 with TRBJ1-2; D gene unclear. The V end was cut by 1 base, the J end by 4 bases, with 10 bases between. Germline V gives CDR1 SEHNR, CDR2 FQNEAQ (reference sequence). The CDR3 spans 14 residues. This chain's CDR3 is CASSLVDAAYGYTF. DNA for the CDR3: TGTGCCAGCAGCTTAGTAGACGCAGCCTATGGCTACACCTTC.

This clonotype has ten or more counts. This sequence joins TRBV30 and TRBJ2-1; 9 bases are shared with TRBD1. CDR1 is GTSNPN, CDR2 SVGIG, per germline (reference sequence). J was trimmed by 15 bases and V by 0 bases; bases with no gene match: 9. The CDR3 length is 13 residues. CDR3 sequence reads: CAWSVQGAGGSFF. The CDR3 nucleotides are TGTGCCTGGAGTGTACAGGGGGCAGGGGGCTCGTTCTTC. The whole variable domain, remainder taken from reference TRBV30 and TRBJ2-1, is SQTIHQWPATLVQPVGSPLSLECTVEGTSNPNLYWYRQAAGRGLQLLFYSVGIGQISSEVPQNLSASRPQDRQFILSSKKLLLSDSGFYLCAWSVQGAGGSFFGPGTRLTVL.

V usage is TRBV19 and J usage is TRBJ2-7; 8 positions agree with TRBD1. The CDR3 runs 13 residues. The V gene's germline CDR1 is LNHDA and CDR2 SQIVND (reference sequence). J lost 3 bases, V lost 9 bases, and 7 bases had no gene match. CDR3 DNA: TGTGCCAGCAATCAGGGGGCGCGCTACGAGCAGTACTTC. Its translation: CASNQGARYEQYF.

Regarding this clonotype: This CDR3 is missing its conserved last phenylalanine or tryptophan, likely due to a read error. This chain joins TRBV10-3 and TRBJ1-5, with TRBD1 as a possible D gene (5 bases). Germline-derived CDR1 and CDR2 are ENHRY and SYGVKD. This CDR3 region has 14 residues. The CDR3 reads CAISESGGDQPQHL. The CDR3 DNA reads TGTGCCATCAGCGAGTCGGGGGGGGATCAGCCCCAGCATCTT.

This chain uses TRBV29-1 with TRBJ2-7, with D unresolved. V was pared by 0 bases and J by 0 bases, with 6 bases between. The CDR3 consists of 13 residues. Looked up from germline, CDR1 is SQVTM and CDR2 is ANQGSEA. CDR3 loop: CSVEDGDSYEQYF. The DNA for the CDR3 is TGCAGCGTTGAAGATGGGGACTCCTACGAGCAGTACTTC.

This clonotype was seen ten or more times. The chain couples TRBV20-1 to TRBJ2-7; the D call may be TRBD1 or TRBD2 (5 bases each). There are 12 residues in the CDR3. The V end lost 7 bases, the J end lost 2 bases, and 12 bases lay between the germline ends. Germline lookup yields CDR1 DFQATT and CDR2 SNEGSKA (reference sequence). In DNA, the CDR3 is TGCAGTGAACGGGACGAAACCTACGAGCAGTACTTC. Its protein product is CSERDETYEQYF.

This clonotype was found many times. V is TRBV7-8 and J is TRBJ1-1; TRBD1 is a possible D gene (5 bases). The germline V gene encodes CDR1 SGHVS and CDR2 FQNEAQ. This CDR3 has 13 amino acids. The germline V and J ends were trimmed by 0 bases and 6 bases, with 8 bases remaining between them. CDR3 region: CASSLARGAEAFF. In DNA, the CDR3 is TGTGCCAGCAGCTTAGCGCGAGGGGCTGAAGCTTTCTTT.

This clonotype was seen repeatedly, ten times or more. This chain uses TRBV25-1 with TRBJ1-2; D may be TRBD1 (6 bases). CDR3 length: 16 amino acids. CDR1 and CDR2 from the germline V gene are MGHDK and SYGVNS. With 0 bases removed from V and 4 bases from J, the gap between germline ends came to 15 bases. As DNA, the CDR3 is TGTGCCAGCAGTGAATATAGTCCCGGGGGGCCCTATGGCTACACCTTC. Amino acid sequence: CASSEYSPGGPYGYTF.

This clonotype was detected a few times. A much larger clone is a single base away; this may be a read error. V usage is TRBV6-1 and J usage is TRBJ1-2; TRBD1 aligns across 7 bases. V lost 8 bases to trimming and J lost 4 bases; unmatched junction nucleotides: 10. This CDR3 region has 14 residues. Looked up from germline, CDR1 is MNHNS and CDR2 is SASEGT. This chain's CDR3 is CASLDRSDLYGYTF. The CDR3 DNA follows: TGTGCCAGCCTGGACAGGTCCGACCTCTATGGCTACACCTTC.

The chain combines TRBV2 with TRBJ2-1; TRBD2 matches at 7 bases. J gave up 2 bases and V 2 bases, and 3 bases lay outside the gene matches. Germline-derived CDR1 and CDR2 are SNHLY and FYNNEI. This CDR3 is 15 amino acids long. The CDR3 DNA reads TGTGCCAGCAGTGAACGGGGGGTCACCTACAATGAGCAGTTCTTC. Residues: CASSERGVTYNEQFF.

This clonotype was recorded at least ten times. This rearrangement joins TRBV4-3 to TRBJ1-2; D gene ambiguous. V lost 0 bases and J lost 3, with 17 bases in between. Germline-derived CDR1 and CDR2 are LGHNA and YSLEER. This CDR3 comprises 17 residues. The CDR3 spells CASSQDRLSGGDYGYTF. The CDR3 DNA follows: TGCGCCAGCAGCCAAGATCGTCTGTCAGGTGGGGACTATGGCTACACCTTC.

Many counts were recorded for this clonotype. V is TRBV12-3 or TRBV12-4 and J is TRBJ2-5; 9 bases align to TRBD1. CDR3 length: 14 amino acids. The ends lost 6 bases at V and 4 bases at J; junction bases unmatched: 6. In nucleotides, the CDR3 is TGTGCCAGCAGACGCGGGACAGGGAGAGAGACCCAGTACTTC. Amino acid sequence: CASRRGTGRETQYF.

This clonotype was seen at least ten times. The rearrangement joins TRBV7-3 to TRBJ2-2, with 7 bases that match TRBD1. CDR1 SGHTA and CDR2 FQGTGA come from the germline V gene. V was clipped by 6 bases and J by 4 bases; unmatched bases: 5. The CDR3 runs to 14 residues. CDR3: CASRKGQSTGELFF. The CDR3 DNA follows: TGTGCCAGCAGAAAGGGACAGTCCACCGGGGAGCTGTTTTTT. Using reference TRBV7-3 and TRBJ2-2 for the parts outside the CDR3, the full variable domain is GAGVSQTPSNKVTEKGKYVELRCDPISGHTALYWYRQSLGQGPEFLIYFQGTGAADDSGLPNDRFFAVRPEGSVSTLKIQRTERGDSAVYLCASRKGQSTGELFFGEGSRLTVL.

This chain joins TRBV20-1 and TRBJ2-3; no firm D call. Trimming removed 6 bases at V and 0 bases at J, with 10 bases between. Germline V gene lookup returns CDR1 DFQATT and CDR2 SNEGSKA (reference sequence). This CDR3 has 13 residues. In nucleotides, the CDR3 is TGCAGTGCAATGGCCACGAGCACAGATACGCAGTATTTT. Translated: CSAMATSTDTQYF.

Turning to this clonotype: Possible read error: a much larger clone is one base away. The chain employs TRBV18 and TRBJ2-1; tentative D call: TRBD2 (6 bases). Trimming took off 1 base at V and 6 bases at J, with 10 bases between the two ends. The CDR3 has 14 amino acids. The germline V gene has CDR1 KGHSH and CDR2 LQKENI. Written as DNA, the CDR3 is TGTGCCAGCTCACCACAGATGGGGGGCAATGAGCAGTTCTTC. Translation gives CASSPQMGGNEQFF. Filled out from reference TRBV18 and TRBJ2-1, the complete variable domain reads NAGVMQNPRHLVRRRGQEARLRCSPMKGHSHVYWYRQLPEEGLKFMVYLQKENIIDESGMPKERFSAEFPKEGPSILRIQQVVRGDSAAYFCASSPQMGGNEQFFGPGTRLTVL.

The rearrangement uses TRBV2 and TRBJ1-6; D may be TRBD1 (5 bases). The germline V gene has CDR1 SNHLY and CDR2 FYNNEI. V gave up 6 bases and J gave up 10 bases, with 16 bases separating them. The CDR3 consists of 14 residues. CDR3 amino acids: CASSLRDRWSPLHF. In DNA form, the CDR3 reads TGTGCCAGCAGCCTCAGGGATCGTTGGTCACCCCTCCACTTT. The entire variable domain, with the rest obtained from reference TRBV2 and TRBJ1-6, is as follows: EPEVTQTPSHQVTQMGQEVILRCVPISNHLYFYWYRQILGQKVEFLVSFYNNEISEKSEIFDDQFSVERPDGSNFTLKIRSTKLEDSAMYFCASSLRDRWSPLHFGNGTRLTVT.

The chain links TRBV7-3 to TRBJ2-7; TRBD2 might be the D (5 bases). Germline V lookup: CDR1 SGHTA, CDR2 FQGTGA. V lost 5 bases and J 7 bases, leaving 15 bases between the germline ends. The CDR3 has 13 amino acids. The CDR3 loop reads CASSPEARGEQYF. In nucleotides, the CDR3 is TGTGCCAGCAGCCCCGAGGCGCGCGGGGAGCAGTACTTC.

This rearrangement joins TRBV5-1 to TRBJ1-2; possibly TRBD1 for D (6 bases). Germline CDR1 reads SGHRS; CDR2 reads YFSETQ. Deletions cut 0 bases from V and 1 base from J, with 10 bases between. This CDR3 comprises 15 residues. CDR3 nucleotides: TGCGCCAGCAGCTTGGCGGGGGACAATAACTATGGCTACACCTTC. The encoded protein is CASSLAGDNNYGYTF. The variable domain in full, with the rest retrieved from reference TRBV5-1 and TRBJ1-2, is KAGVTQTPRYLIKTRGQQVTLSCSPISGHRSVSWYQQTPGQGLQFLFEYFSETQRNKGNFPGRFSGRQFSNSRSEMNVSTLELGDSALYLCASSLAGDNNYGYTFGSGTRLTVV.

The chain uses TRBV2 and TRBJ1-2, with TRBD1 matching 8 bases. Germline values: CDR1 SNHLY, CDR2 FYNNEI. Trimming removed 7 bases from V and 2 bases from J; junction bases left unmatched: 3. The CDR3 spans 13 residues. CDR3 sequence: CASIGQGNYGYTF. The DNA of the CDR3 is TGTGCCAGCATCGGACAGGGCAACTATGGCTACACCTTC.